These 27 T cell receptor beta chains were all obtained from the same sample, sequenced in a study of blood T cell repertoires in COVID-19. Repertoires were generated with immunoSEQ multiplex PCR, while TCRdb's copy carries only in-frame clones and drops some. The data contain around 80,000 clones, more than 85% of them singletons. Specimen: peripheral blood. The receptors stem from a man aged 60 to 75 with acute or convalescent COVID-19.

This chain's CDR3 is CASSPLAMDRGDQHF. CDR3 nucleotide sequence: TGTGCCAGCTCACCACTAGCCATGGACAGGGGTGACCAGCATTTT. The rearrangement links TRBV18 to TRBJ1-5; the match to TRBD1 covers 9 bases. CDR3 length: 15 residues. The J segment lost 12 bases and the V segment lost 1 base, leaving 10 bases of the junction unmatched. Germline V gene data show CDR1 as KGHSH and CDR2 as LQKENI. Looking up the rest from reference TRBV18 and TRBJ1-5 gives the full variable domain: NAGVMQNPRHLVRRRGQEARLRCSPMKGHSHVYWYRQLPEEGLKFMVYLQKENIIDESGMPKERFSAEFPKEGPSILRIQQVVRGDSAAYFCASSPLAMDRGDQHFGDGTRLSIL.

This rearrangement joins TRBV2 to TRBJ2-7; D gene unclear. The germline V gene has CDR1 SNHLY and CDR2 FYNNEI. This CDR3 has 14 amino acids. V shed 0 bases and J shed 2 bases, with 8 bases lying between them. CDR3 bases: TGTGCCAGCAGTGAAGCCCACATTACCTACGAGCAGTACTTC. It codes for CASSEAHITYEQYF.

This clone showed up just once. The chain has TRBV7-8 and TRBJ1-3, with a weak D call TRBD1 (6 bases). The V end was cut by 5 bases, the J end by 0 bases, with 11 bases between. Per germline, CDR1 SGHVS and CDR2 FQNEAQ. The length of the CDR3 is 15 residues. The CDR3 sequence is CASSLGQFSGNTIYF. CDR3 bases: TGTGCCAGCAGCCTTGGACAGTTCTCTGGAAACACCATATATTTT.

The chain joins TRBV5-1 to TRBJ1-1; 9 bases agree with TRBD1. Trimming took 6 bases from V and 1 from J; bases not matched to a gene: 4. The germline CDR1 and CDR2 sequences are SGHRS and YFSETQ. The CDR3 loop spans 14 amino acids. The CDR3 loop is CASTRGQGNTEAFF. The CDR3 DNA reads TGCGCCAGCACACGGGGACAGGGGAACACTGAAGCTTTCTTT. Full variable domain (outside the CDR3, taken from reference TRBV5-1 and TRBJ1-1): KAGVTQTPRYLIKTRGQQVTLSCSPISGHRSVSWYQQTPGQGLQFLFEYFSETQRNKGNFPGRFSGRQFSNSRSEMNVSTLELGDSALYLCASTRGQGNTEAFFGQGTRLTVV.

V gene TRBV7-9 combines with J gene TRBJ2-3, with 7 bases fitting TRBD2. Germline V gene lookup returns CDR1 SEHNR and CDR2 FQNEAQ (reference sequence). Trimming took 1 base from V and 4 from J; bases not matched to a gene: 5. The CDR3 consists of 15 residues. The CDR3 DNA sequence: TGTGCCAGCAGCTTAGATGGCGGGAGCGCAGATACGCAGTATTTT. It specifies CASSLDGGSADTQYF. Full variable domain (missing parts from reference TRBV7-9 and TRBJ2-3): DTGVSQNPRHKITKRGQNVTFRCDPISEHNRLYWYRQTLGQGPEFLTYFQNEAQLEKSRLLSDRFSAERPKGSFSTLEIQRTEQGDSAMYLCASSLDGGSADTQYFGPGTRLTVL.

V is TRBV7-9 and J is TRBJ1-2, with D possibly being TRBD1 (6 bases). This CDR3 has 13 amino acids. Germline values: CDR1 SEHNR, CDR2 FQNEAQ (reference sequence). The germline V and J ends were trimmed by 6 bases and 8 bases, with 16 bases remaining between them. The CDR3 DNA sequence: TGTGCCAGCAGTCCGAGTTACAGGGACGGCTACACCTTC. This translates into CASSPSYRDGYTF.

The V call is TRBV5-1, the J call TRBJ1-6; tentatively, D is TRBD1 (6 bases). V gave up 4 bases and J gave up 4 bases, with 12 bases separating them. Looked up from germline, CDR1 is SGHRS and CDR2 is YFSETQ. The CDR3 runs 15 residues. CDR3 in DNA: TGCGCCAGCAGCCGAGACAGGTCTTATAATTCACCCCTCCACTTT. It translates to CASSRDRSYNSPLHF.

This clone was found a few times. The gene calls are TRBV9 and TRBJ2-2; 8 bases are shared with TRBD2. This CDR3 comprises 16 residues. The ends lost 2 bases at V and 1 base at J; junction bases unmatched: 4. The germline V gene encodes CDR1 SGDLS and CDR2 YYNGEE. CDR3 in amino acids: CASSVRRGVNTGELFF. CDR3 nucleotide sequence: TGTGCCAGCAGCGTCAGGCGGGGGGTGAACACCGGGGAGCTGTTTTTT.

This clone was found a few times. The V gene is TRBV27, the J gene TRBJ1-4, with D perhaps TRBD1 (5 bases). This CDR3 contains 16 residues. Germline CDR1 is MNHEY and CDR2 is SMNVEV (reference sequence). Trimming shortened V by 0 bases and J by 4 bases, and 12 bases separated the two germline ends. CDR3 protein: CASSLSRQILNEKLFF. Written as DNA, the CDR3 is TGTGCCAGCAGTTTATCGAGACAGATCCTTAATGAAAAACTGTTTTTT.

The rearrangement uses TRBV21-1 and TRBJ2-2; the table's D call TRBD2 went unverified against the DNA. TRBV21-1 is a pseudogene. CDR3 length: 19 amino acids. DNA for the CDR3: TGTGCCAGCAGCAAAGATTTTGGGGGGACTAGCGGGGTGGCCGGGGAGCTGTTTTTT. Amino acid sequence: CASSKDFGGTSGVAGELFF.

The chain is built from TRBV2 and TRBJ2-3; 11 bases agree with TRBD2. The junction had 6 bases not matched to a gene; V was cut back by 6 bases and J by 1 base. There are 16 residues in the CDR3. Germline V gene data show CDR1 as SNHLY and CDR2 as FYNNEI. CDR3 sequence: CASSETSGTGTDTQYF. In DNA form, the CDR3 reads TGTGCCAGCAGCGAGACTAGCGGGACAGGCACAGATACGCAGTATTTT.

In DNA, the CDR3 is TGTGCCAGTAGTATATCCCCGGTTGGGACAGGGGGTCACGAGCAGTACTTC. It is translated as CASSISPVGTGGHEQYF. V gene TRBV19 combines with J gene TRBJ2-7; 11 bases match TRBD1. The CDR3 spans 17 residues. Germline values: CDR1 LNHDA, CDR2 SQIVND (reference sequence). Losses at the gene ends were 2 bases for V and 5 bases for J; bases not matched to a gene: 11.

The rearrangement joins TRBV30 to TRBJ2-3, with 8 nucleotides matching TRBD1. V shed 3 bases and J 1 base; nucleotides not matched to a gene: 18. Germline-derived CDR1 and CDR2 are GTSNPN and SVGIG (reference sequence). CDR3 length: 19 amino acids. CDR3 sequence: CAWRKVRLGQGLGTDTQYF. CDR3 nucleotide sequence: TGTGCCTGGAGGAAGGTTCGTCTCGGACAGGGTTTAGGCACAGATACGCAGTATTTT. The whole variable domain, remainder taken from reference TRBV30 and TRBJ2-3, is SQTIHQWPATLVQPVGSPLSLECTVEGTSNPNLYWYRQAAGRGLQLLFYSVGIGQISSEVPQNLSASRPQDRQFILSSKKLLLSDSGFYLCAWRKVRLGQGLGTDTQYFGPGTRLTVL.

The genes are TRBV21-1 and TRBJ2-5; TRBD2, the table's D call, was not compared with the DNA. TRBV21-1 is flagged as a pseudogene. The length of the CDR3 is 17 residues. The CDR3 spells CASSPRGRRSYQETQYF. CDR3 bases: TGTGCCAGCAGCCCTCGGGGGAGACGATCGTACCAAGAGACCCAGTACTTC.

The chain uses TRBV11-2 and TRBJ2-2, with 7 bases fitting TRBD2. Unmatched junction bases numbered 3, after V lost 4 bases and J lost 1 base. Germline CDR1 is SGHAT and CDR2 is FQNNGV. The CDR3 has 15 amino acids. CDR3 DNA sequence: TGTGCCAGCAGCTCCCGGGGGGTGAACACCGGGGAGCTGTTTTTT. This codes for CASSSRGVNTGELFF. Full variable domain (remainder filled in from reference TRBV11-2 and TRBJ2-2): EAGVAQSPRYKIIEKRQSVAFWCNPISGHATLYWYQQILGQGPKLLIQFQNNGVVDDSQLPKDRFSAERLKGVDSTLKIQPAKLEDSAVYLCASSSRGVNTGELFFGEGSRLTVL.

The gene calls are TRBV5-1 and TRBJ1-2, with TRBD1 identical over 9 bases. Germline CDR1 reads SGHRS; CDR2 reads YFSETQ. The CDR3 covers 14 residues. The V and J ends lost 4 bases and 3 bases, in that order; junction bases with no gene match: 4. The CDR3 bases are TGCGCCAGCAGCGCGACAGGGGGGGACTATGGCTACACCTTC. Its translation is CASSATGGDYGYTF.

This clone came up once. V and J are TRBV2 and TRBJ2-2; a weak D match, TRBD1 (6 bases). There are 14 residues in the CDR3. V lost 3 bases and J 3 bases, leaving 8 bases between the germline ends. The germline V gene encodes CDR1 SNHLY and CDR2 FYNNEI. The chain's CDR3 is CASSEAGDTGELFF. The CDR3 bases are TGTGCCAGCAGTGAGGCAGGGGACACCGGGGAGCTGTTTTTT.

This chain connects TRBV5-6 to TRBJ2-7; D is perhaps TRBD2 (6 bases). CDR1 and CDR2 (germline): SGHDT, YYEEEE. The CDR3 runs 14 residues. V shed 4 bases and J shed 7 bases, with 18 bases lying between them. The CDR3: CASSEVRESGEQYF. For the CDR3, the DNA is TGTGCCAGCAGCGAGGTTCGGGAGTCGGGGGAGCAGTACTTC.

This chain connects TRBV3-1 (or the pseudogene TRBV3-2) to TRBJ2-5; 10 positions agree with TRBD2. The germline gives CDR1 LGHDT, CDR2 YNNKEL (reference sequence). CDR3 length: 15 amino acids. V dropped 8 bases and J dropped 1; count of bases not matched to a gene: 7. The CDR3 loop is CASAPLAGSQETQYF. CDR3 nucleotide sequence: TGTGCCAGCGCCCCACTAGCGGGAAGCCAAGAGACCCAGTACTTC.

The chain couples TRBV2 to TRBJ1-3; D gene uncertain. V was pared by 5 bases and J by 0 bases, with 11 bases between. This CDR3 is 15 amino acids long. Germline values: CDR1 SNHLY, CDR2 FYNNEI. CDR3: CASSLFGISGNTIYF. DNA of the CDR3: TGTGCCAGCAGTCTTTTCGGGATCTCTGGAAACACCATATATTTT.

The chain couples TRBV5-4 to TRBJ2-5; a weak D match, TRBD1 (5 bases). The V end was cut by 0 bases, the J end by 1 base, with 10 bases between. The CDR3 is made up of 15 amino acids. The germline V gene encodes CDR1 SGHNT and CDR2 YYREEE (reference sequence). DNA for the CDR3: TGTGCCAGCAGCTTGGTCGCAGGGCCCCAAGAGACCCAGTACTTC. It encodes CASSLVAGPQETQYF. The variable domain in full, with the rest retrieved from reference TRBV5-4 and TRBJ2-5, is ETGVTQSPTHLIKTRGQQVTLRCSSQSGHNTVSWYQQALGQGPQFIFQYYREEENGRGNFPPRFSGLQFPNYSSELNVNALELDDSALYLCASSLVAGPQETQYFGPGTRLLVL.

This chain uses TRBV30 with TRBJ2-2; D might be TRBD1 (5 bases). CDR1 and CDR2 from the germline V gene are GTSNPN and SVGIG (reference sequence). Trimming left V 4 bases short and J 7 bases short, with 22 bases between. The CDR3 sequence is 16 residues long. For the CDR3, the DNA is TGTGCCTGGACGAGGATCAGCAGGGTGGCGTTCGGGGAGCTGTTTTTT. Translated, it gives CAWTRISRVAFGELFF.

The V and J genes are TRBV5-1 and TRBJ1-1; 8 nucleotides align to TRBD1. V gave up 1 base and J gave up 4 bases; unmatched junction bases: 6. Looked up from germline, CDR1 is SGHRS and CDR2 is YFSETQ. CDR3 size: 15 residues. The CDR3 sequence: CASSLRTGLGTEAFF. CDR3 nucleotides: TGCGCCAGCAGCTTGCGGACAGGGTTGGGCACTGAAGCTTTCTTT.

This clone was recorded once. The chain combines TRBV5-1 with TRBJ2-7; possible D gene TRBD2, 5 bases. This CDR3 has 13 amino acids. The V and J ends lost 5 bases and 3 bases respectively, with 12 bases between them. Germline lookup yields CDR1 SGHRS and CDR2 YFSETQ. The CDR3 sequence is CASSSQAGYEQYF. The DNA for the CDR3 is TGCGCCAGCAGTTCCCAGGCGGGCTACGAGCAGTACTTC. The entire variable domain, with the rest obtained from reference TRBV5-1 and TRBJ2-7, is as follows: KAGVTQTPRYLIKTRGQQVTLSCSPISGHRSVSWYQQTPGQGLQFLFEYFSETQRNKGNFPGRFSGRQFSNSRSEMNVSTLELGDSALYLCASSSQAGYEQYFGPGTRLTVT.

The chain couples TRBV7-9 to TRBJ2-1; 10 positions match TRBD2. The CDR3 has 15 amino acids. The V gene end was trimmed by 5 bases and the J gene end by 8 bases; junction bases not matched to a gene: 9. The germline CDR1 and CDR2 sequences are SEHNR and FQNEAQ (reference sequence). The CDR3 sequence: CASSRYPGTSDEQFF. CDR3 DNA: TGTGCCAGCAGCCGATACCCTGGGACTAGCGATGAGCAGTTCTTC.

The V gene is TRBV27, the J gene TRBJ2-2; D might be TRBD2 (6 bases). Germline CDR1 is MNHEY and CDR2 is SMNVEV (reference sequence). V was cut by 4 bases and J by 4 bases, with 13 bases left in between. The CDR3 sequence is 15 residues long. The CDR3 nucleotides are TGTGCCAGCAGTTGGCCGGGGGACGGCACCGGGGAGCTGTTTTTT. The encoded protein is CASSWPGDGTGELFF.

V gene TRBV6-1 combines with J gene TRBJ1-5; TRBD1 agrees at 8 bases. The trim removed 2 bases at V and 9 bases at J, leaving 6 bases unmatched. Germline lookup yields CDR1 MNHNS and CDR2 SASEGT. The CDR3 contains 14 residues. As DNA, the CDR3 is TGTGCCAGCAGTGAAACTACACAGGGGGTGCCCCAGCATTTT. It yields the protein CASSETTQGVPQHF.